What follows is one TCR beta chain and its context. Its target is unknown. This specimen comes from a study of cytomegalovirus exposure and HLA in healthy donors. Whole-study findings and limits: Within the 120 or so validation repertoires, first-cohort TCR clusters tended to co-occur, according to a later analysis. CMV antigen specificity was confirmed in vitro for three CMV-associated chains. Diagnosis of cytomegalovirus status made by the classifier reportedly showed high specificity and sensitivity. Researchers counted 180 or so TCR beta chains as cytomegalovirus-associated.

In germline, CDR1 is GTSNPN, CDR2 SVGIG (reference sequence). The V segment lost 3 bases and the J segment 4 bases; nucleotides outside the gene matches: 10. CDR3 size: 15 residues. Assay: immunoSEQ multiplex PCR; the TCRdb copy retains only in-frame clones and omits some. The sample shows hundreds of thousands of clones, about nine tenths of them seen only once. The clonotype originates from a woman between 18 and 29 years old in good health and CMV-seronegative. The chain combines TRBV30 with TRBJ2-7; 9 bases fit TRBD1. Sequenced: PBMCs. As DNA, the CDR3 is TGTGCCTGGAGGGTAGACAGGGGGAATTTGTACGAGCAGTACTTC. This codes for CAWRVDRGNLYEQYF.